This T cell receptor (beta chain) came from a study of blood T cell repertoires in COVID-19. Study background: Sites in the United States, Italy and Spain provided acute and convalescent COVID-19 samples.

CDR1 and CDR2 (germline): SGHTA, FQGNSA. The V gene end was trimmed by 5 bases and the J gene end by 6 bases; junction bases not matched to a gene: 7. This CDR3 region has 13 residues. In the original analysis: Estimation of nucleated cell counts was performed using reference gene primer amplification. Only in-frame clones appear in the TCRdb table, and some are missing; sequencing was by immunoSEQ multiplex PCR. The V and J calls and clone size come from that table; D and trimming were worked out from the DNA. Of 84,000 or so clones listed, more than 60% were seen once; the top ten hold about 10%. Sequencing was carried out using peripheral blood. The sequence derives from a human donor in a cohort sampled during active COVID-19. The chain uses TRBV7-2 and TRBJ2-7; 7 bases line up with TRBD2. Here the CDR3 DNA reads TGTGCCAGCAGCCCCTACCCGGGGGGCGAGCAGTACTTC. Amino acid sequence: CASSPYPGGEQYF.